What follows describes a single T cell receptor beta chain. The antigen remains undetermined. This entry belongs to a study of blood T cells in healthy people across ages. The second PCR ran about 6 to 12 cycles with a sample-barcoded 5' primer and J-beta primers. From the 5' RACE reads, TCRdb called clonotypes with MiXCR, one entry per CDR3 protein. Among roughly 1,700,000 distinct CDR3 sequences listed, under 30% were seen once. The V and J ends lost 1 base and 4 bases, in that order; junction bases with no gene match: 15. Germline V lookup: CDR1 KGHSH, CDR2 LQKENI. The CDR3 covers 18 residues. The donors, all healthy, were Caucasians living in Russia, aged about 6 to 90. Peripheral blood samples of roughly 9.9 milliliters were drawn from each donor. Regarding the study as a whole: Estimates drawn from one million T cells were deemed to understate diversity.

The chain has TRBV18 and TRBJ2-5; 7 nucleotides line up with TRBD2. This TCR derives from a woman aged 25 to 39 in good health. The sequenced material came from blood. This CDR3 reads CASSPLPSGTRGIETQYF. CDR3 nucleotides: TGTGCCAGCTCACCACTTCCTAGCGGAACGAGGGGTATAGAGACCCAGTACTTC.